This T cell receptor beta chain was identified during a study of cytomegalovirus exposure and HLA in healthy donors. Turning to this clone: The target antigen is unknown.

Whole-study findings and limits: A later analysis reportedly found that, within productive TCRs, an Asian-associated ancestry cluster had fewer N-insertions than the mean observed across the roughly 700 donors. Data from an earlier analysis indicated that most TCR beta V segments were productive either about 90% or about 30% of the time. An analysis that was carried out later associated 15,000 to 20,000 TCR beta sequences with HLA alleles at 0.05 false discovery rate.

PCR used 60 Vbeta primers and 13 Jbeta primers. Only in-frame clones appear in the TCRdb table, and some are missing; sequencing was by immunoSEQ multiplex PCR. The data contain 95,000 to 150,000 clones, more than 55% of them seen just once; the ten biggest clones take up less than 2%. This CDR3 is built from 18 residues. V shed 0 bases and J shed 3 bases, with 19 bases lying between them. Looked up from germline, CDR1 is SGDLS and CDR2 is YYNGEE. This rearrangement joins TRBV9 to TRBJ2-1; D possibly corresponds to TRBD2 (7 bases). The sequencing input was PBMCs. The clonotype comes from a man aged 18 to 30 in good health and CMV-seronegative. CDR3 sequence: CASSVGLGGPGNYNEQFF. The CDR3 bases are TGTGCCAGCAGCGTAGGGCTCGGGGGGCCTGGAAACTACAATGAGCAGTTCTTC.